Shown below are 9 T cell receptor beta chains from a single sample sequenced in a study of molecular identifiers for immune sequencing clone quantification. TCRdb processed the PCR reads anew with MiXCR; each CDR3 protein has one entry. The profile shows about 510,000 distinct CDR3 sequences, around a fifth of them singletons. The specimen sequenced was naive CD8+ T cells from blood, with Jurkat cell RNA spiked in. Subset indicated: FACS-sorted CD8+CD4-CCR7+CD45RA+ naive T cells. The receptor set was obtained from a human donor in good health. Some libraries in this study had Jurkat cell RNA spiked in.

This clonotype was recorded many times. The chain is built from TRBV14 and TRBJ2-3; D not resolved. The V end lost 0 bases, the J end lost 3 bases, and 7 bases lay between the germline ends. The germline V gene encodes CDR1 SGHDN and CDR2 FVKESK. The CDR3 is 14 amino acids. CDR3 in DNA: TGTGCCAGCAGCCAAGATCAACCGACAGATACGCAGTATTTT. This codes for CASSQDQPTDTQYF.

This clonotype showed up many times. The V call is TRBV4-1, the J call TRBJ2-7, with a possible D match to TRBD1 (6 bases). V was pared by 2 bases and J by 7 bases, with 15 bases between. The germline V gene has CDR1 MGHRA and CDR2 YSYEKL. The CDR3 is 14 residues long. CDR3 amino acids: CASSQISPQGEQYF. CDR3 in DNA: TGCGCCAGCAGCCAAATTAGTCCGCAGGGGGAGCAGTACTTC.

The sample holds many counts of this clonotype. The gene calls are TRBV4-3 and TRBJ1-1, with D uncertain. In germline, CDR1 is LGHNA, CDR2 YSLEER. This CDR3 is built from 15 residues. V shed 0 bases and J shed 3 bases, with 11 bases lying between them. CDR3 sequence (DNA): TGCGCCAGCAGCCAAGAAGCCGCAGCCTACACTGAAGCTTTCTTT. This gives the protein CASSQEAAAYTEAFF.

For this clonotype: This clone may be a read error of a much larger clone one base away. The CDR3 is CASSLEGGTIYF. CDR3 in DNA: TGTGCCAGCAGCTTAGAGGGGGGCACCATATATTTT. The chain has TRBV7-2 and TRBJ1-3; TRBD1 is a possible D gene (6 bases). Germline V gives CDR1 SGHTA, CDR2 FQGNSA. Trimming left V 1 base short and J 9 bases short, with 7 bases between. The CDR3 covers 12 residues.

The sample holds many counts of this clonotype. The chain has TRBV9 and TRBJ2-3; the D is unclear. CDR3 size: 12 residues. Germline-derived CDR1 and CDR2 are SGDLS and YYNGEE. V lost 4 bases to trimming and J lost 8 bases, with 11 bases between them. The CDR3 spells CASSYESSTQYF. The CDR3 DNA sequence: TGTGCCAGCAGCTACGAGTCTTCTACGCAGTATTTT.

With respect to this clonotype: This could be a read error, since a much larger clone is one nucleotide away. No conserved phenylalanine or tryptophan ends this CDR3, so it is likely a read error. This rearrangement joins TRBV6-1 to TRBJ1-4; D is unresolved. The CDR3 has 15 residues. Germline CDR1 is MNHNS and CDR2 is SASEGT. V lost 5 bases to trimming and J lost 0 bases, with 10 bases between them. CDR3 sequence reads: CASSSEVSTNEKLFS. CDR3 nucleotide sequence: TGTGCCAGCAGTAGCGAAGTCTCAACTAATGAAAAACTGTTTTCT.

A remark on this clonotype: This may stem from a read error, because a much larger clone lies one nucleotide away. V and J are TRBV20-1 and TRBJ2-3; D is tentatively TRBD1 or TRBD2 (5 bases each). Germline V lookup: CDR1 DFQATT, CDR2 SNEGSKA (reference sequence). This CDR3 region has 14 residues. Written as DNA, the CDR3 is TGCAGTGCCCGAGTCGGGGCGGGCACAGATGCGCAGTATTTT. This encodes CSARVGAGTDAQYF.

In its sample, this clonotype was seen a few times. V is TRBV6-6 and J is TRBJ2-3; TRBD2 agrees at 11 bases. Per germline, CDR1 MNHNY and CDR2 SVGAGI (reference sequence). The CDR3 length is 19 residues. The V segment lost 7 bases and the J segment 4 bases; nucleotides outside the gene matches: 19. The CDR3: CASTLPEASGRRGSDTQYF. The CDR3 region has the DNA TGTGCCAGCACCCTACCCGAGGCTAGCGGGAGGAGGGGCTCAGATACGCAGTATTTT.

The V and J genes are TRBV3-1 and TRBJ2-3; 12 bases agree with TRBD2. This CDR3 comprises 20 residues. CDR1 and CDR2 (germline): LGHDT, YNNKEL (reference sequence). The junction had 16 bases not matched to a gene; V was cut back by 0 bases and J by 6 bases. The CDR3 is CASSQDPSVLAGGRADTQYF. The CDR3 coding sequence is TGTGCCAGCAGCCAAGATCCCTCCGTACTAGCGGGGGGCCGAGCGGATACGCAGTATTTT.